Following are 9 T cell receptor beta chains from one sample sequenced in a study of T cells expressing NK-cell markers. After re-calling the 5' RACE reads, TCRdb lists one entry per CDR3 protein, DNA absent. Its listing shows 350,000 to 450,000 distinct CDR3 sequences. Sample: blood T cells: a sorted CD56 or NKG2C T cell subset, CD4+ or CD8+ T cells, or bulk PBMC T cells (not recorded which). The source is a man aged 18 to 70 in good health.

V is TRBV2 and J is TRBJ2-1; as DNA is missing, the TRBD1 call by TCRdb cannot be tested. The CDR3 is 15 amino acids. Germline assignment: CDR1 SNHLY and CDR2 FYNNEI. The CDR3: CASSPPGAPLNEQFF.

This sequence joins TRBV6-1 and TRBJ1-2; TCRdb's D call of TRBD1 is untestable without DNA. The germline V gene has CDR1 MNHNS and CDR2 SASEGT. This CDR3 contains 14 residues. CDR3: CASSRGTATLGYTF.

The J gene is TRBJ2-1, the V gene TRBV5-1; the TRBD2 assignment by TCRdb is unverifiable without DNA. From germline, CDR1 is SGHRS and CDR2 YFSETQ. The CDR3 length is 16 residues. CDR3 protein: CASSLDVLAGVNEQFF.

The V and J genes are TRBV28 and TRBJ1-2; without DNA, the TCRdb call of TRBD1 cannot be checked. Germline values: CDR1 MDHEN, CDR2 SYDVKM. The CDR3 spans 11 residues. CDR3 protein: CASRGDPGYTF.

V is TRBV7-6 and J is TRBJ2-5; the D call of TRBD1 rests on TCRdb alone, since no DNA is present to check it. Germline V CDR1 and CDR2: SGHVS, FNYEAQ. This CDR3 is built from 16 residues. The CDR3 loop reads CASSLGAGGALETQYF. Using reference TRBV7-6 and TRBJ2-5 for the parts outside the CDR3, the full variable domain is GAGVSQSPRYKVTKRGQDVALRCDPISGHVSLYWYRQALGQGPEFLTYFNYEAQQDKSGLPNDRFSAERPEGSISTLTIQRTEQRDSAMYRCASSLGAGGALETQYFGPGTRLLVL.

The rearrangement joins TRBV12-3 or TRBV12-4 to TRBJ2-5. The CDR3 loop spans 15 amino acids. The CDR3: CASSPDRHNRETQYF.

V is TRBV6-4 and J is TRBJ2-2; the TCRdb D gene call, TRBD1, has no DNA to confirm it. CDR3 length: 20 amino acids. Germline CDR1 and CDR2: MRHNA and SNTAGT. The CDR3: CASRTRIARGQVLNTGELFF.

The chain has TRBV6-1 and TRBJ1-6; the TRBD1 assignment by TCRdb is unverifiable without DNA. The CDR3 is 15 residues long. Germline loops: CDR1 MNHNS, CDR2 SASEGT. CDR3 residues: CASSVGQGVGSPLHF.

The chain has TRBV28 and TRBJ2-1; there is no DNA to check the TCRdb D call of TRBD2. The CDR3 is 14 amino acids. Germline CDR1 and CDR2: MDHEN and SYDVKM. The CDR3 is CASSSPGNYNEQFF.